A selection of T cell receptor beta chains follows, all from one sample in a study of T cells after yellow fever vaccination. In TCRdb, the 5' RACE reads were re-called with MiXCR into one record per CDR3 protein. Of a few hundred thousand distinct CDR3 sequences listed, about 4.5% are singletons. The input for sequencing was PBMCs, taken 15 days after the yellow fever booster vaccination. These receptors came from a man younger than 35 who received the YFV17D yellow fever vaccine. Each CDR3 is given with its conserved first and last residue. The D gene is left open where the match is weak. The size of a clone is reported for some rows only, either as once, few or many, or as a class for expanded clones.

TRBJ2-3 many TRBV29-1 . CSVERGGRTDTQYF TGCAGCGTTGAGAGGGGGGGCCGCACAGATACGCAGTATTTT
TRBJ1-1 many TRBV18 . CASSIQVNTEAFF TGTGCCAGCTCAATACAAGTAAACACTGAAGCTTTCTTT
TRBJ2-5 . TRBV6-5 . CASSDRWGRETQYF TGTGCCAGCAGTGACCGGTGGGGTCGGGAGACCCAGTACTTC
TRBJ1-1 . TRBV27 . CASSLIVRGSEAFF TGTGCCAGCAGTTTGATAGTACGGGGCTCTGAAGCTTTCTTT
TRBJ2-6 . TRBV7-3 . CASSLTSGANVLTF TGTGCCAGCAGCCTAACTTCTGGGGCCAACGTCCTGACTTTC
TRBJ2-7 few TRBV3-1 . CASSLVNEQYF TGTGCCAGCAGCCTAGTTAACGAGCAGTACTTC
TRBJ2-5 . TRBV5-5 . CASSSRGVLGETQYF TGTGCCAGCAGCTCAAGGGGTGTTTTAGGAGAGACCCAGTACTTC
TRBJ2-3 . TRBV7-3 . CASSSSGVSDTQYF TGTGCCAGCAGCTCCTCAGGGGTTTCAGATACGCAGTATTTT
TRBJ1-6 few TRBV5-1 . CASSLDTGNSPLHF TGCGCCAGCAGCTTGGATACGGGAAATTCACCCCTCCACTTT
TRBJ1-1 . TRBV20-1 TRBD1 CSAPDRGVNTEAFF TGCAGTGCACCGGACAGGGGGGTGAACACTGAAGCTTTCTTT
TRBJ2-1 many TRBV4-2 TRBD1 CASSPAGTGGRNEQFF TGTGCCAGCAGCCCCGCCGGGACAGGGGGCCGGAATGAGCAGTTCTTC
TRBJ1-1 many TRBV5-1 . CASSVDNPGHTEAFF TGCGCCAGCAGCGTAGATAATCCGGGCCACACTGAAGCTTTCTTT
TRBJ1-1 . TRBV20-1 . CSAGGTSNTEAFF TGCAGTGCCGGCGGGACATCGAACACTGAAGCTTTCTTT
TRBJ2-1 . TRBV4-1 . CASSPIGERNEQFF TGCGCCAGCAGCCCGATAGGGGAGAGGAATGAGCAGTTCTTC
TRBJ1-1 few TRBV7-2 TRBD1 CASSFTTGENTEAFF TGTGCCAGCAGCTTTACGACAGGGGAGAACACTGAAGCTTTCTTT
TRBJ1-1 many TRBV4-1 . CASRVDHQGYYTEAFF TGCGCCAGCAGGGTTGACCACCAGGGATATTACACTGAAGCTTTCTTT
TRBJ2-3 few TRBV9 . CASSVASRTDTQYF TGTGCCAGCAGCGTAGCGAGCCGCACAGATACGCAGTATTTT
TRBJ2-6 . TRBV20-1 . CSARDVREGANVLTF TGCAGTGCTAGAGATGTCAGGGAAGGGGCCAACGTCCTGACTTTC
TRBJ2-7 . TRBV12-3/TRBV12-4 . CASSLSVYYEQYF TGTGCCAGCAGTTTGTCAGTTTACTACGAGCAGTACTTC
TRBJ2-5 few TRBV18 TRBD2 CASSRRQRGEQETQYF TGTGCCAGCTCACGCCGCCAGCGGGGGGAACAAGAGACCCAGTACTTC
TRBJ2-1 few TRBV2 TRBD2 CAIPGGSGEDWGNEQFF TGTGCCATCCCTGGAGGTAGCGGGGAGGACTGGGGGAATGAGCAGTTCTTC
TRBJ1-4 many TRBV5-1 . CASSLGLFNEKLFF TGCGCCAGCAGCTTGGGCCTATTTAATGAAAAACTGTTTTTT
TRBJ1-2 few TRBV4-1 TRBD1 CASSQGRTGDYGYTF TGCGCCAGCAGCCAAGGACGGACAGGGGACTATGGCTACACCTTC
TRBJ2-1 . TRBV2 . CASSEKGQVLINEQFF TGTGCCAGCAGTGAGAAAGGCCAGGTGTTGATCAATGAGCAGTTCTTC
TRBJ1-1 many TRBV5-5 TRBD1 CASSWTGGTEAFF TGTGCCAGCAGCTGGACAGGGGGGACTGAAGCTTTCTTT
TRBJ2-2 . TRBV5-1 . CASSFNGPTGELFF TGCGCCAGCAGCTTCAACGGACCCACCGGGGAGCTGTTTTTT
TRBJ2-2 many TRBV7-9 . CASSSWSYTGELFF TGTGCCAGCAGCAGCTGGTCCTACACCGGGGAGCTGTTTTTT
TRBJ1-2 many TRBV6-5 . CASSYTDGGTYGYTF TGTGCCAGCAGTTACACGGATGGGGGTACCTATGGCTACACCTTC
TRBJ1-1 many TRBV5-1 . CASSLLGQEAFF TGCGCCAGCAGCTTACTGGGGCAAGAAGCTTTCTTT
TRBJ1-6 many TRBV5-1 . CASSPESSPDSPLHF TGCGCCAGCAGCCCCGAATCGTCCCCGGATTCACCCCTCCACTTT
TRBJ2-7 many TRBV7-6 TRBD2 CASSLAQRGSYEQYF TGTGCCAGCAGCTTAGCCCAGCGGGGCTCCTACGAGCAGTACTTC
TRBJ2-3 few TRBV7-3 . CASSLGTMTDTQYF TGTGCCAGCAGCTTGGGGACAATGACAGATACGCAGTATTTT
TRBJ2-7 many TRBV7-8 . CASSLPSLQEQYF TGTGCCAGCAGCCTCCCCTCATTACAGGAGCAGTACTTC
TRBJ1-5 many TRBV20-1 TRBD1 CSARTGGENSNQPQHF TGCAGTGCTCGGACAGGGGGCGAGAATAGCAATCAGCCCCAGCATTTT
TRBJ1-5 few TRBV7-9 . CASTVSNQPQHF TGTGCCAGCACGGTCAGCAATCAGCCCCAGCATTTT
TRBJ2-1 . TRBV5-1 . CASSFGPDNGQFF TGCGCCAGCAGTTTTGGGCCCGACAATGGGCAGTTCTTC
TRBJ2-3 many TRBV7-9 TRBD1 CASSAGQVGDTQYF TGTGCCAGCAGCGCGGGACAGGTAGGAGATACGCAGTATTTT
TRBJ2-7 many TRBV12-3/TRBV12-4 TRBD2 CASSLVAGEYEQYF TGTGCCAGCAGTTTGGTAGCGGGGGAATACGAGCAGTACTTC
TRBJ1-2 . TRBV5-1 TRBD1 CASSLDAGTGSYTF TGCGCCAGCAGCTTGGACGCCGGGACAGGGTCCTACACCTTC